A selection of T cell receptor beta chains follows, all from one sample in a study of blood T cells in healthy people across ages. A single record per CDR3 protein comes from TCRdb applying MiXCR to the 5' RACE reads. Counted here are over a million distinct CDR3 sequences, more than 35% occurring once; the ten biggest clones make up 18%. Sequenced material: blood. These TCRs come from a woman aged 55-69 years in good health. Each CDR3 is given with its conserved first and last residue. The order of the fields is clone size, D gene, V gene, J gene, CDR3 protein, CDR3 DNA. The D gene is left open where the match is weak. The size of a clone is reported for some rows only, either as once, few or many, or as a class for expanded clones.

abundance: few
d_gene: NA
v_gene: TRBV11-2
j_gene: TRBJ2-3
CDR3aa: CASSSPRGLHLTTDTQYF
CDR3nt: TGTGCCAGCAGCTCTCCTCGCGGGCTACATTTAACCACAGATACGCAGTATTTT

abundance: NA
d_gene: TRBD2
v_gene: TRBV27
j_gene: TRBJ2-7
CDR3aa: CASAGVGIWAYEQYF
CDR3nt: TGTGCCAGCGCGGGAGTTGGGATATGGGCATACGAGCAGTACTTC

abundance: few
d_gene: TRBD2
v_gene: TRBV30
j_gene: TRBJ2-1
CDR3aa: CAWNLHLTSGKAARQNNNEQFF
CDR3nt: TGTGCCTGGAACCTACATTTAACTAGCGGGAAGGCCGCCCGTCAAAATAACAATGAGCAGTTCTTC

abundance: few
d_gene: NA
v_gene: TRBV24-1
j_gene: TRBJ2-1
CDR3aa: CATSDLKGGSYNEQFF
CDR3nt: TGTGCCACCAGTGATCTTAAAGGGGGTTCCTACAATGAGCAGTTCTTC

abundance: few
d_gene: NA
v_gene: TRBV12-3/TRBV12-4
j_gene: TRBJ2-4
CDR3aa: CASTAPLLKNIQYF
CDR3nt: TGTGCCAGCACCGCTCCCCTCCTCAAAAACATTCAGTACTTC

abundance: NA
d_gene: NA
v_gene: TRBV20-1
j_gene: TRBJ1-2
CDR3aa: CSARVGQRYGYTF
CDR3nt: TGCAGTGCTAGGGTAGGACAGCGCTATGGCTACACCTTC

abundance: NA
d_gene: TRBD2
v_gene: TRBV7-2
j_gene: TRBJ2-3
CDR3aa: CASSPQVSGGATDTQYF
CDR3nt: TGTGCCAGCAGCCCCCAAGTGAGCGGGGGGGCCACAGATACGCAGTATTTT

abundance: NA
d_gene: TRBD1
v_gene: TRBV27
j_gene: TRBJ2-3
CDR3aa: CASSPESPGQGLDTQYF
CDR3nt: TGTGCCAGCAGTCCCGAGTCCCCGGGACAGGGTCTAGATACGCAGTATTTT

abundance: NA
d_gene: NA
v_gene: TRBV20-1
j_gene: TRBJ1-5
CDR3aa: CSARVPGSNQPQHF
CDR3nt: TGCAGTGCTAGAGTACCAGGGAGCAATCAGCCCCAGCATTTT

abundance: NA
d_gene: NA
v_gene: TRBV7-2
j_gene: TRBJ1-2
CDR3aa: CASSLSRVGYGYTF
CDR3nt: TGTGCCAGCAGCTTAAGTCGTGTCGGCTATGGCTACACCTTC

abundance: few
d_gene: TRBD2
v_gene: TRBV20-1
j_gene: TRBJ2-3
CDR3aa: CSAEPPSGPDTQYF
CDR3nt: TGCAGTGCGGAACCTCCTAGCGGACCTGATACGCAGTATTTT